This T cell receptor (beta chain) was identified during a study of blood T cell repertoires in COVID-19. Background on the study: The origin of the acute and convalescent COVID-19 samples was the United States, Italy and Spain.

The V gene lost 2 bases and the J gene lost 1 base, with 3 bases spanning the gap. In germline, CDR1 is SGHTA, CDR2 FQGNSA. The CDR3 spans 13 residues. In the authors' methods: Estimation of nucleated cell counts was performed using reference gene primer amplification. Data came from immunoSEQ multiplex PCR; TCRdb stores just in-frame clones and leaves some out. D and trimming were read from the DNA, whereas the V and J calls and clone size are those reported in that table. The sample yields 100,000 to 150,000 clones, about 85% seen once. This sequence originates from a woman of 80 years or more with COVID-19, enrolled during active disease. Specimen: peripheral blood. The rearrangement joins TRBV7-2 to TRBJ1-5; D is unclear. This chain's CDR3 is CASSLSSNQPQHF. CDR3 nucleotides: TGTGCCAGCAGCTTAAGCAGCAATCAGCCCCAGCATTTT.